One and the same sample provided the 28 T cell receptor beta chains below, sequenced in a study of blood T cell repertoires in COVID-19. The method was immunoSEQ multiplex PCR; TCRdb's version includes in-frame clones alone and lacks a portion of them. The data hold 120,000 or so clones, with around 81% observed a single time. The sample comprised peripheral blood. These receptors originate from a woman aged 45-59 years with acute or convalescent COVID-19.

The chain carries TRBV5-1 and TRBJ2-2; D not resolved. The CDR3 contains 13 residues. CDR1 and CDR2 from the germline V gene are SGHRS and YFSETQ. V dropped 0 bases and J dropped 5 bases, with 5 bases sitting between them. CDR3 sequence reads: CASSLGTTGELFF. CDR3 nucleotides: TGCGCCAGCAGCTTGGGAACTACCGGGGAGCTGTTTTTT.

V gene TRBV5-1 combines with J gene TRBJ1-5; 12 bases are shared with TRBD1. In germline, CDR1 is SGHRS, CDR2 YFSETQ. V was pared by 4 bases and J by 7 bases, with 6 bases of the junction left unmatched. CDR3 length: 15 residues. The CDR3 spells CASSDGTGGYQPQHF. CDR3 bases: TGCGCCAGCAGCGATGGGACAGGGGGCTACCAGCCCCAGCATTTT.

The chain links TRBV5-1 to TRBJ1-2; D might be TRBD1 (6 bases). Trimming took 1 base from V and 5 from J, leaving 12 bases between them. This CDR3 is built from 14 residues. Germline V gene sequence: CDR1 SGHRS, CDR2 YFSETQ. CDR3 in amino acids: CASSLLQGPYGYTF. Here the CDR3 DNA reads TGCGCCAGCAGCTTGTTACAGGGTCCTTATGGCTACACCTTC. The whole variable domain, filled in from reference TRBV5-1 and TRBJ1-2, reads KAGVTQTPRYLIKTRGQQVTLSCSPISGHRSVSWYQQTPGQGLQFLFEYFSETQRNKGNFPGRFSGRQFSNSRSEMNVSTLELGDSALYLCASSLLQGPYGYTFGSGTRLTVV.

The V gene is TRBV18, the J gene TRBJ1-5, with TRBD1 as a possible D gene (6 bases). From germline, CDR1 is KGHSH and CDR2 LQKENI. V lost 5 bases and J lost 3, with 11 bases in between. The CDR3 has 14 residues. The CDR3 coding sequence is TGTGCCAGCTCATCAGGACAGATCAATCAGCCCCAGCATTTT. This sequence encodes CASSSGQINQPQHF.

Notes on this clone: The junction differs from germline at one of its ends, possibly a read error. This rearrangement joins TRBV5-1 to TRBJ2-2; TRBD2 aligns across 9 bases. The V gene's germline CDR1 is SGHRS and CDR2 YFSETQ. The CDR3 extends over 16 amino acids. CDR3 DNA sequence: TGCGCCAGCAGCTTGGCGCCTAGCGGGAACTCCGGGGAGCTGTTTTTT. It specifies CASSLAPSGNSGELFF.

The rearrangement uses TRBV10-1 and TRBJ1-5; D is uncertain. Germline assignment: CDR1 WNHNN and CDR2 SYGVQD (reference sequence). Trimming took 3 bases from V and 2 from J, leaving 8 bases between them. This CDR3 contains 14 residues. CDR3 protein: CASSDNLGNQPQHF. As DNA, the CDR3 is TGCGCCAGCAGTGATAACTTGGGCAATCAGCCCCAGCATTTT.

This clone was found once. The V and J genes are TRBV5-1 and TRBJ2-7; no firm D call. Germline V gene data show CDR1 as SGHRS and CDR2 as YFSETQ. V dropped 4 bases and J dropped 7 bases, with 18 bases sitting between them. The CDR3 runs to 14 residues. CDR3 coding DNA: TGCGCCAGCAGCGGCCCCCGGGTAGCTGGAGAGCAGTACTTC. Translation: CASSGPRVAGEQYF.

The rearrangement joins TRBV24-1 to TRBJ2-2; D is unclear. The CDR3 contains 14 residues. Germline values: CDR1 KGHDR, CDR2 SFDVKD. The germline V and J ends were trimmed by 4 bases and 3 bases, with 8 bases remaining between them. CDR3 nucleotides: TGTGCCACCAGTGACGCAGGCCACACCGGGGAGCTGTTTTTT. Encoded protein: CATSDAGHTGELFF.

This sequence joins TRBV9 and TRBJ1-3; D is possibly TRBD1 (6 bases). V dropped 1 base and J dropped 2 bases, with 10 bases sitting between them. Germline V gene lookup returns CDR1 SGDLS and CDR2 YYNGEE. The CDR3 totals 15 residues. CDR3 coding DNA: TGTGCCAGCAGCGTAACCTCAGGGGCTGGAAACACCATATATTTT. Amino acid sequence: CASSVTSGAGNTIYF.

This clone was seen just once. The chain links TRBV10-3 to TRBJ1-2; maybe TRBD1 (5 bases). Looked up from germline, CDR1 is ENHRY and CDR2 is SYGVKD. The CDR3 runs 13 residues. V shed 10 bases and J shed 1 base, with 13 bases lying between them. The CDR3 loop reads CATQADLNYGYTF. CDR3 sequence (DNA): TGTGCCACACAGGCGGACCTTAACTATGGCTACACCTTC.

The J gene is TRBJ2-3, the V gene TRBV7-9, with 9 positions matching TRBD1. Per germline, CDR1 SEHNR and CDR2 FQNEAQ (reference sequence). The CDR3 is made up of 15 amino acids. The ends lost 5 bases at V and 4 bases at J; junction bases unmatched: 7. In DNA, the CDR3 is TGTGCCAGCAGCCACGGACAGGGGAGGGCAGATACGCAGTATTTT. Amino acid sequence: CASSHGQGRADTQYF.

A single count supports this clone. The chain couples TRBV7-9 to TRBJ2-4; D is possibly TRBD1 (6 bases). The V gene's germline CDR1 is SEHNR and CDR2 FQNEAQ (reference sequence). There are 15 residues in the CDR3. With 1 base removed from V and 2 bases from J, the gap between germline ends came to 9 bases. CDR3 sequence reads: CASSLVTGSKNIQYF. CDR3 sequence (DNA): TGTGCCAGCAGCTTAGTTACAGGGTCCAAAAACATTCAGTACTTC.

V and J are TRBV14 and TRBJ1-1; TRBD1 might be the D (6 bases). The CDR3 length is 15 residues. Between the trimmed V and J ends, which lost 5 bases and 1 base, there was a span of 14 bases. From germline, CDR1 is SGHDN and CDR2 FVKESK. The CDR3 sequence: CASSWFGTSNTEAFF. CDR3 in DNA: TGTGCCAGCAGCTGGTTTGGGACATCGAACACTGAAGCTTTCTTT. The whole variable domain, filled in from reference TRBV14 and TRBJ1-1, reads EAGVTQFPSHSVIEKGQTVTLRCDPISGHDNLYWYRRVMGKEIKFLLHFVKESKQDESGMPNNRFLAERTGGTYSTLKVQPAELEDSGVYFCASSWFGTSNTEAFFGQGTRLTVV.

J is TRBJ2-1 and V is TRBV6-6; D possibly corresponds to TRBD2 (6 bases). Trimming removed 6 bases at V and 4 bases at J, with 13 bases between. Germline V CDR1 and CDR2: MNHNY, SVGAGI (reference sequence). The CDR3 is 14 amino acids. CDR3 nucleotide sequence: TGTGCCAGCAGGCCCGCGGGGTCTTACAATGAGCAGTTCTTC. Translation gives CASRPAGSYNEQFF.

The chain recombines TRBV5-5 with TRBJ2-7; 8 bases are shared with TRBD1. The CDR3 totals 15 residues. The germline V gene encodes CDR1 SGHKS and CDR2 YYEKEE (reference sequence). V was clipped by 1 base and J by 1 base; unmatched bases: 4. The CDR3 nucleotides read TGTGCCAGCAGCTTGTTTGGGACAGGATCCTACGAGCAGTACTTC. Translated: CASSLFGTGSYEQYF.

The chain carries TRBV2 and TRBJ2-7; TRBD1 matches at 8 bases. V lost 2 bases, J lost 3 bases, and 3 bases stayed unmatched. The CDR3 is 14 residues long. CDR1 is SNHLY, CDR2 FYNNEI, per germline. This CDR3 is CASSESTGGYEQYF. CDR3 nucleotides: TGTGCCAGCAGTGAAAGCACAGGGGGCTACGAGCAGTACTTC.

V usage is TRBV6-5 and J usage is TRBJ1-5; the D is unclear. This CDR3 is 13 amino acids long. Trimming stripped 4 bases from V and 5 bases from J, with 9 bases between. Germline assignment: CDR1 MNHEY and CDR2 SVGAGI. The CDR3 DNA reads as TGTGCCAGCAGTTTGGGCGGGTATCAGCCCCAGCATTTT. Protein product: CASSLGGYQPQHF.

The chain carries TRBV27 and TRBJ1-2; D uncertain. V shed 3 bases and J shed 4 bases, with 15 bases lying between them. Germline values: CDR1 MNHEY, CDR2 SMNVEV (reference sequence). This CDR3 is built from 15 residues. The CDR3: CASSFSMVSGYGYTF. The CDR3 bases are TGTGCCAGCAGTTTCTCAATGGTCTCGGGCTATGGCTACACCTTC.

This rearrangement joins TRBV3-1 (or the pseudogene TRBV3-2) to TRBJ1-1; weak D call: TRBD1 (6 bases). The CDR3 covers 17 residues. Trimming removed 4 bases from V and 2 bases from J, with 20 bases in between. Germline values: CDR1 LGHDT, CDR2 YNNKEL (reference sequence). CDR3 residues: CASSLRGQGIKNTEAFF. The CDR3 coding sequence is TGTGCCAGCAGCCTGCGAGGGCAGGGGATAAAAAACACTGAAGCTTTCTTT.

The chain recombines TRBV13 with TRBJ1-1; D not resolved. This CDR3 is built from 16 residues. Germline values: CDR1 PRHDT, CDR2 FYEKMQ (reference sequence). Trimming removed 4 bases at V and 2 bases at J, with 17 bases between. DNA of the CDR3: TGTGCCAGCAGCTACTCATCAGAACCACTAAACACTGAAGCTTTCTTT. The encoded protein is CASSYSSEPLNTEAFF.

V and J are TRBV7-9 and TRBJ2-7; TRBD2 agrees at 7 bases. The CDR3 totals 13 residues. In germline, CDR1 is SEHNR, CDR2 FQNEAQ (reference sequence). J lost 3 bases, V lost 4 bases, and 3 bases had no gene match. CDR3 in amino acids: CASSSGGGYEQYF. For the CDR3, the DNA is TGTGCCAGCAGCTCGGGGGGTGGCTACGAGCAGTACTTC. The full variable domain, completed using reference TRBV7-9 and TRBJ2-7, is DTGVSQNPRHKITKRGQNVTFRCDPISEHNRLYWYRQTLGQGPEFLTYFQNEAQLEKSRLLSDRFSAERPKGSFSTLEIQRTEQGDSAMYLCASSSGGGYEQYFGPGTRLTVT.

The V gene is TRBV4-2, the J gene TRBJ1-2; tentatively, D is TRBD1 (6 bases). V lost 4 bases and J lost 0, with 9 bases in between. This CDR3 is built from 14 residues. Germline V gene data show CDR1 as LGHNA and CDR2 as YNFKEQ. The CDR3 sequence: CASSLDSTNYGYTF. The CDR3 DNA reads as TGTGCCAGCAGCCTGGACAGTACTAACTATGGCTACACCTTC.

V is TRBV7-3 and J is TRBJ2-5, with TRBD2 matching over 7 bases. CDR3 length: 13 residues. Germline V CDR1 and CDR2: SGHTA, FQGTGA. The V and J ends lost 3 bases and 5 bases, in that order; junction bases with no gene match: 3. The chain's CDR3 is CASSFNGGETQYF. CDR3 coding DNA: TGTGCCAGCAGCTTCAACGGGGGGGAGACCCAGTACTTC.

This chain joins TRBV20-1 and TRBJ1-3, with TRBD1 as a possible D gene (5 bases). V was trimmed by 6 bases and J by 0 bases, leaving 15 bases between them. The germline gives CDR1 DFQATT, CDR2 SNEGSKA (reference sequence). CDR3 size: 15 residues. The CDR3 sequence is CSASRGGSSGNTIYF. Written as DNA, the CDR3 is TGCAGTGCCAGTCGGGGGGGGAGCTCTGGAAACACCATATATTTT.

This clone has only one observation. The chain employs TRBV3-1 (or the pseudogene TRBV3-2) and TRBJ2-3; 7 nucleotides match TRBD1. The V gene end was trimmed by 3 bases and the J gene end by 1 base; junction bases not matched to a gene: 7. Per germline, CDR1 LGHDT and CDR2 YNNKEL (reference sequence). The CDR3 length is 16 residues. CDR3 sequence: CASSQHRGGGTDTQYF. The CDR3 DNA sequence: TGTGCCAGCAGCCAGCACAGGGGTGGAGGCACAGATACGCAGTATTTT.

V and J are TRBV6-5 and TRBJ1-1; TRBD1 matches at 12 bases. The V gene's germline CDR1 is MNHEY and CDR2 SVGAGI. The CDR3 is made up of 14 amino acids. The trim removed 11 bases at V and 1 base at J, leaving 5 bases unmatched. The CDR3 loop is CAGTGGASNTEAFF. Written as DNA, the CDR3 is TGTGCCGGGACAGGGGGCGCTTCGAACACTGAAGCTTTCTTT.

The chain couples TRBV27 to TRBJ2-3; the match to TRBD2 covers 11 bases. Germline CDR1 is MNHEY and CDR2 is SMNVEV (reference sequence). V was clipped by 6 bases and J by 4 bases; unmatched bases: 6. The CDR3 loop spans 15 amino acids. CDR3 bases: TGTGCCAGCAGGATAGCGGGAGGGCCCGCAGATACGCAGTATTTT. Its protein is CASRIAGGPADTQYF.

This chain connects TRBV7-2 to TRBJ2-3; weak D call: TRBD2 (5 bases). The CDR3 covers 15 residues. Germline V CDR1 and CDR2: SGHTA, FQGNSA. Trimming removed 0 bases at V and 2 bases at J, with 9 bases between. CDR3 nucleotides: TGTGCCAGCAGCTTAGCGGGAGTGACCACAGATACGCAGTATTTT. Its protein is CASSLAGVTTDTQYF.